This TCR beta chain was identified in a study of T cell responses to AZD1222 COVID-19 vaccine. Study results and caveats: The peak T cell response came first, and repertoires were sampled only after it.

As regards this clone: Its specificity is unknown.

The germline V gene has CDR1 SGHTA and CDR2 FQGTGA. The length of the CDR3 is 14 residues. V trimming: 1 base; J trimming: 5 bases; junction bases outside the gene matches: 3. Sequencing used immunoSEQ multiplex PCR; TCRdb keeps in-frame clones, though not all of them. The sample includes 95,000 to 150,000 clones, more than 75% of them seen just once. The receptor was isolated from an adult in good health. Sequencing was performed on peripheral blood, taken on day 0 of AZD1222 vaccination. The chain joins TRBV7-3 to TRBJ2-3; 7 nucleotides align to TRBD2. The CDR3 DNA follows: TGTGCCAGCAGCTTAAACCCGGGAGGAGATACGCAGTATTTT. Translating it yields CASSLNPGGDTQYF.